Presented here are 10 T cell receptor beta chains from one specimen sequenced in a study of immune evolution from preneoplasia to lung adenocarcinoma. TCRdb's table, derived via immunoSEQ multiplex PCR, lists solely in-frame clones and lacks some. The sample includes more than 9,000 clones, roughly 82% of them seen just once. The sequencing input was FFPE minimally invasive lung adenocarcinoma tissue. Receptors originate from a person aged 70 to 79 with lung adenocarcinoma.

The chain is built from TRBV7-9 and TRBJ1-1, with D hard to call. The V end was cut by 4 bases, the J end by 8 bases, with 8 bases between. Germline CDR1 and CDR2: SEHNR and FQNEAQ (reference sequence). The CDR3 totals 11 residues. The CDR3 is CASSSLQEAFF. CDR3 DNA: TGTGCCAGCAGCTCTTTGCAAGAAGCTTTCTTT. The whole variable domain, filled in from reference TRBV7-9 and TRBJ1-1, reads DTGVSQNPRHKITKRGQNVTFRCDPISEHNRLYWYRQTLGQGPEFLTYFQNEAQLEKSRLLSDRFSAERPKGSFSTLEIQRTEQGDSAMYLCASSSLQEAFFGQGTRLTVV.

The CDR3 bases are TGTGCCAGCTCACCAACAGCGGGGTCCGGGAATGAGCAGTTCTTC. Translation gives CASSPTAGSGNEQFF. This rearrangement joins TRBV18 to TRBJ2-1, with 7 bases lining up with TRBD2. CDR3 length: 15 residues. V gave up 2 bases and J gave up 7 bases; unmatched junction bases: 8. The germline V gene has CDR1 KGHSH and CDR2 LQKENI.

This chain uses TRBV28 with TRBJ1-1, with 9 bases identical to TRBD1. The junction had 5 bases not matched to a gene; V was cut back by 4 bases and J by 11 bases. This CDR3 is 12 amino acids long. CDR1 and CDR2 (germline): MDHEN, SYDVKM. DNA of the CDR3: TGTGCCAGCAGTTCCGGGACAGGGTGGGCTTTCTTT. It encodes CASSSGTGWAFF.

The gene calls are TRBV7-9 and TRBJ1-3; D remains ambiguous. V dropped 3 bases and J dropped 0 bases, with 12 bases sitting between them. This CDR3 contains 16 residues. The germline CDR1 and CDR2 sequences are SEHNR and FQNEAQ (reference sequence). CDR3 protein: CASSFMGSSSGNTIYF. The CDR3 DNA reads TGTGCCAGCAGCTTCATGGGGTCCAGCTCTGGAAACACCATATATTTT.

The rearrangement joins TRBV20-1 to TRBJ2-7, with D uncertain. From germline, CDR1 is DFQATT and CDR2 SNEGSKA (reference sequence). V was cut by 0 bases and J by 3 bases, with 3 bases left in between. The CDR3 runs to 11 residues. This chain's CDR3 is CSAREGYEQYF. CDR3 nucleotides: TGCAGTGCTAGAGAGGGCTACGAGCAGTACTTC.

This clone appeared a few times. The genes are TRBV11-2 and TRBJ2-6; weak D call: TRBD1 (6 bases). Trimming left V 5 bases short and J 2 bases short, with 13 bases between. Germline-derived CDR1 and CDR2 are SGHAT and FQNNGV. The CDR3 has 16 residues. CDR3 nucleotide sequence: TGTGCCAGCAGCCCCTGGACAGCCACTGGGGCCAACGTCCTGACTTTC. Its protein product is CASSPWTATGANVLTF.

This chain links TRBV19 with TRBJ2-5; tentative D call: TRBD2 (5 bases). Germline V gene data show CDR1 as LNHDA and CDR2 as SQIVND (reference sequence). The germline V and J ends were trimmed by 9 bases and 5 bases, with 16 bases remaining between them. The CDR3 extends over 13 amino acids. The CDR3 protein is CASGGPNGETQYF. DNA for the CDR3: TGTGCCAGCGGAGGCCCTAATGGGGAGACCCAGTACTTC.

The sample holds one count of this clone. The rearrangement links TRBV7-3 to TRBJ1-1; D gene unclear. The germline V gene encodes CDR1 SGHTA and CDR2 FQGTGA. The CDR3 contains 15 residues. The germline V and J ends were trimmed by 4 bases and 0 bases, with 12 bases remaining between them. The DNA for the CDR3 is TGTGCCAGCAGCTCCCCACGGAGCATGAACACTGAAGCTTTCTTT. It codes for CASSSPRSMNTEAFF.

The rearrangement links TRBV19 to TRBJ1-5, with a tentative D call TRBD1 (6 bases). Trimming shortened V by 6 bases and J by 2 bases, and 14 bases separated the two germline ends. Germline V gives CDR1 LNHDA, CDR2 SQIVND (reference sequence). This CDR3 is built from 15 residues. The DNA of the CDR3 is TGTGCCAGTAGAGGGGGGCAGGGAGGCAATCAGCCCCAGCATTTT. Amino acids: CASRGGQGGNQPQHF. Full variable domain (missing parts from reference TRBV19 and TRBJ1-5): DGGITQSPKYLFRKEGQNVTLSCEQNLNHDAMYWYRQDPGQGLRLIYYSQIVNDFQKGDIAEGYSVSREKKESFPLTVTSAQKNPTAFYLCASRGGQGGNQPQHFGDGTRLSIL.

CDR3 protein: CASVNRVTTEAFF. The CDR3 nucleotides are TGTGCCAGCGTTAACAGGGTGACCACTGAAGCTTTCTTT. J is TRBJ1-1 and V is TRBV7-9; tentative D call: TRBD1 (6 bases). This CDR3 is built from 13 residues. The germline CDR1 and CDR2 sequences are SEHNR and FQNEAQ (reference sequence). Trimming took off 8 bases at V and 4 bases at J, with 14 bases between the two ends.